A selection of T cell receptor beta chains follows, all from one sample in a study of cytomegalovirus exposure and HLA in healthy donors. Libraries were prepared by immunoSEQ multiplex PCR; TCRdb keeps only in-frame clonotypes and omits some of them. The repertoire holds about 160,000 clones, over 80% seen once, with 6.3% in the top ten. Sequences were obtained from PBMCs. These receptors all come from a male donor in good health and CMV-seropositive. Both conserved end residues are part of each CDR3. Each record gives: CDR3 protein, CDR3 DNA, J gene, V gene, D gene, clone size. The D gene is left open where the match is weak. Rows may omit the clone size; those that give it use once, few, many or a size class.

CASITASGRVAYEQYF | TGTGCCAGCATTACGGCGAGCGGGAGAGTGGCCTACGAGCAGTACTTC | TRBJ2-7 | TRBV2 | TRBD2 | -
CASSLETSTDTQYF | TGTGCCAGCAGCTTGGAGACTAGCACAGATACGCAGTATTTT | TRBJ2-3 | TRBV5-5 | - | -
CASSDSRTSGSYNEQFF | TGTGCCAGCAGTGACTCGAGGACTAGTGGGTCCTACAATGAGCAGTTCTTC | TRBJ2-1 | TRBV6-4 | TRBD2 | -
CATSRDPDRVYEQYF | TGTGCCACCAGCAGAGATCCCGACAGGGTGTACGAGCAGTACTTC | TRBJ2-7 | TRBV15 | TRBD1 | -
CAGRQGPHNEQFF | TGTGCCGGACGACAGGGGCCCCACAATGAGCAGTTCTTC | TRBJ2-1 | TRBV30 | TRBD1 | -
CASSQDGTSGIEQYF | TGTGCCAGCAGCCAGGACGGGACTAGCGGGATTGAGCAGTATTTT | TRBJ2-3 | TRBV14 | TRBD2 | -
CAGIPGQGFYSEAFF | TGTGCCGGTATCCCGGGACAGGGGTTTTATTCTGAAGCTTTCTTT | TRBJ1-1 | TRBV30 | TRBD1 | -
CASSFASGSTDTQYF | TGTGCCAGCAGTTTCGCTAGCGGGAGCACAGATACGCAGTATTTT | TRBJ2-3 | TRBV27 | TRBD2 | -
CASKGQGAQEQYF | TGTGCCAGCAAGGGGCAGGGGGCTCAGGAGCAGTACTTC | TRBJ2-7 | TRBV13 | TRBD1 | -
CASSPRTSGRSPYNEQFF | TGTGCCAGCAGCCCGCGGACTAGCGGGAGGTCGCCCTACAATGAGCAGTTCTTC | TRBJ2-1 | TRBV7-9 | TRBD2 | -
CASSVPGQGARNEKLFF | TGTGCCAGCAGCGTTCCGGGACAGGGGGCGCGTAATGAAAAACTGTTTTTT | TRBJ1-4 | TRBV14 | TRBD1 | -
CASSLLPHSGRAYEQYF | TGTGCCAGCAGTTTATTGCCCCATAGCGGGAGGGCCTACGAGCAGTACTTC | TRBJ2-7 | TRBV28 | TRBD2 | -
CASSIRGRNNEQYF | TGTGCCAGCAGCATAAGGGGGCGCAACAACGAGCAGTACTTC | TRBJ2-7 | TRBV5-4 | TRBD1 | -
CASSGGTGFGF | TGTGCCAGCAGTGGCGGGACAGGGTTTGGCTTT | TRBJ1-1 | TRBV6-4 | TRBD1 | -
CASSFEDFINQPQHF | TGTGCTAGCAGCTTTGAGGACTTTATCAATCAGCCCCAGCATTTT | TRBJ1-5 | TRBV7-7 | - | -
CASSLAGAPTDTQYF | TGCGCCAGCAGCTTAGCAGGGGCCCCCACAGATACGCAGTATTTT | TRBJ2-3 | TRBV5-1 | - | -
CSSSLLGQVYGYTF | TGTTCCAGCAGCTTGCTGGGACAGGTCTATGGCTACACCTTC | TRBJ1-2 | TRBV7-9 | TRBD1 | -
CASKEGPTYEQYF | TGTGCCAGTAAGGAGGGACCAACTTACGAGCAGTACTTC | TRBJ2-7 | TRBV19 | - | -
CAAGQRISSGELFF | TGTGCCGCTGGGCAAAGGATCTCATCGGGGGAGCTGTTTTTT | TRBJ2-2 | TRBV10-3 | - | -
CASARAGSYGYTF | TGTGCCAGCGCCAGGGCGGGGAGCTATGGCTACACCTTC | TRBJ1-2 | TRBV7-3 | - | -
CAISELGAPNEKLFF | TGTGCCATCAGTGAGCTTGGAGCTCCTAATGAAAAACTGTTTTTT | TRBJ1-4 | TRBV10-3 | - | -
CASSLDRGAVYEQYF | TGTGCCAGCAGCTTAGACAGGGGAGCGGTCTACGAGCAGTACTTC | TRBJ2-7 | TRBV11-2 | - | -
CASSPGLRSSYNEQFF | TGTGCCAGCAGCCCCGGACTGCGAAGCTCCTACAATGAGCAGTTCTTC | TRBJ2-1 | TRBV7-9 | - | -
CASSVTRWSGTDTQYF | TGTGCCAGTAGTGTCACTAGGTGGTCGGGCACAGATACGCAGTATTTT | TRBJ2-3 | TRBV19 | - | -
CASSPSGGTEAFF | TGTGCCAGCAGCCCCTCGGGGGGCACTGAAGCTTTCTTT | TRBJ1-1 | TRBV7-9 | - | few
CASTQLAGESNEQFF | TGCGCCAGCACCCAACTAGCGGGAGAATCAAATGAGCAGTTCTTC | TRBJ2-1 | TRBV5-1 | TRBD2 | -
CASSLPSGGVEGEQFF | TGCGCCAGCAGCCTGCCCTCGGGCGGGGTGGAAGGTGAGCAGTTCTTC | TRBJ2-1 | TRBV5-1 | - | -
CASSLDLPRVNEQFF | TGTGCCAGCAGCTTAGATCTCCCGAGAGTGAATGAGCAGTTCTTC | TRBJ2-1 | TRBV11-3 | - | -
CASSWVAGRAETQYF | TGTGCCAGCAGTTGGGTAGCGGGGAGGGCAGAGACCCAGTACTTC | TRBJ2-5 | TRBV28 | TRBD2 | -
CASNRQREGPRELFF | TGTGCCTCGAATAGACAGCGGGAGGGCCCCCGGGAGCTGTTTTTT | TRBJ2-2 | TRBV30 | TRBD2 | -
CAWSVGRGNTEAFF | TGTGCCTGGAGTGTAGGCAGGGGAAACACTGAAGCTTTCTTT | TRBJ1-1 | TRBV30 | - | -
CASSNVPGGEQFF | TGTGCTAGCAGCAACGTCCCTGGGGGGGAGCAGTTCTTC | TRBJ2-1 | TRBV7-7 | - | -
CASSLAWTGYSNQPQHF | TGCGCCAGCAGCTTGGCGTGGACAGGTTATAGCAATCAGCCCCAGCATTTT | TRBJ1-5 | TRBV5-1 | TRBD1 | -
CASRVAGGSENIQYF | TGTGCCAGCAGGGTAGCGGGAGGGTCCGAAAACATTCAGTACTTC | TRBJ2-4 | TRBV6-1 | TRBD2 | -
CASIGGQGNEKLFF | TGTGCCAGCATTGGGGGACAGGGTAATGAAAAACTGTTTTTT | TRBJ1-4 | TRBV28 | TRBD1 | -
CASSLDEGQGHSPLHF | TGTGCCAGCAGCTTAGATGAGGGACAGGGACATTCACCCCTCCACTTT | TRBJ1-6 | TRBV11-2 | TRBD1 | -
CASSPRDRLSTDTQYF | TGCGCCAGCAGCCCCCGGGACAGACTAAGCACAGATACGCAGTATTTT | TRBJ2-3 | TRBV4-1 | TRBD1 | -
CASSPRGADTEAFF | TGTGCCAGCAGCCCCCGGGGGGCTGACACTGAAGCTTTCTTT | TRBJ1-1 | TRBV11-3 | - | -
CASSLERHSYEQYF | TGTGCCAGCAGCTTAGAACGACACTCCTACGAGCAGTACTTC | TRBJ2-7 | TRBV7-9 | - | -
CASSLMRTEAFF | TGTGCCAGCAGCTTAATGAGGACTGAAGCTTTCTTT | TRBJ1-1 | TRBV7-9 | - | few
CASSQTKSTDTQYF | TGCGCCAGCAGCCAAACTAAGAGCACAGATACGCAGTATTTT | TRBJ2-3 | TRBV5-1 | - | -